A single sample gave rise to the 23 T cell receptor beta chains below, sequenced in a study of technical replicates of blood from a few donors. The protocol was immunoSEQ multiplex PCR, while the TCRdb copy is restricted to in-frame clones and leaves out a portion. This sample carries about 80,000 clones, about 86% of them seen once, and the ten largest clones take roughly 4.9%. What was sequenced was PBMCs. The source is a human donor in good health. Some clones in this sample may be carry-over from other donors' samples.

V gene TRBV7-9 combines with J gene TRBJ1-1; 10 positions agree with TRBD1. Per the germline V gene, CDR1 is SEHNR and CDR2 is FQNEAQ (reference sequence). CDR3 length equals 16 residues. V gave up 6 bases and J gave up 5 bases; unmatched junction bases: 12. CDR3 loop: CASRTRDRGVRTEAFF. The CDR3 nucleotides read TGTGCCAGCAGGACCCGGGACAGGGGTGTCCGGACTGAAGCTTTCTTT.

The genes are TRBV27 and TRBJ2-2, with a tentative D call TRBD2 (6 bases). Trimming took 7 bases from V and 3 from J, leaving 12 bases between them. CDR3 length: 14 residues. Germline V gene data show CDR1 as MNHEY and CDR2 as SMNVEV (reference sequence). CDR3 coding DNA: TGTGCCAGCAACTTCGGAGGGTACACCGGGGAGCTGTTTTTT. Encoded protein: CASNFGGYTGELFF.

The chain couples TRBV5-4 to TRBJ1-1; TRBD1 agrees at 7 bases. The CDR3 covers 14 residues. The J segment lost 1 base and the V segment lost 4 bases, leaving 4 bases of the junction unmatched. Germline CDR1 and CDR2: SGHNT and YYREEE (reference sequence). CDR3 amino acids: CASSHGTANTEAFF. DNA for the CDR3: TGTGCCAGCAGCCACGGGACAGCGAACACTGAAGCTTTCTTT.

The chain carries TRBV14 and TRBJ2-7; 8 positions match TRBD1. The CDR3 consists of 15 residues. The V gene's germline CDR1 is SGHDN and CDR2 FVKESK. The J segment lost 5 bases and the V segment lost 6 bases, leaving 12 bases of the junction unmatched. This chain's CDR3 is CASRRTGSVTHEQYF. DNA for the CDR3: TGTGCCAGCAGACGGACAGGGTCCGTTACCCACGAGCAGTACTTC.

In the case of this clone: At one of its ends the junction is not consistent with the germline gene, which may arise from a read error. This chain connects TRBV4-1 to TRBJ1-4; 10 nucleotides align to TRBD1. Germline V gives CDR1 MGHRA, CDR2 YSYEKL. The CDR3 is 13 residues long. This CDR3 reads CASSQVGTGEVVF. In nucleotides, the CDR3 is TGCGCCAGCAGCCAAGTTGGGACAGGGGAAGTGGTTTTT.

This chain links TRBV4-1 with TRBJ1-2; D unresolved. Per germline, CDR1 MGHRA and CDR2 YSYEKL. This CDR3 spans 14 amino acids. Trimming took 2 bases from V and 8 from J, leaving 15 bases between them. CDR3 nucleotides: TGCGCCAGCAGCCAACCTCTAGGTTCCGGGGGCTACACCTTC. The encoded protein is CASSQPLGSGGYTF.

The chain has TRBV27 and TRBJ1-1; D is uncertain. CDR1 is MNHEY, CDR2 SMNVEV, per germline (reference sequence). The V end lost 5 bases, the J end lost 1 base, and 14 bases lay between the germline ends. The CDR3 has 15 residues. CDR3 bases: TGTGCCAGCAGTCCCCCCCGGGGTGGGAACACTGAAGCTTTCTTT. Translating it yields CASSPPRGGNTEAFF.

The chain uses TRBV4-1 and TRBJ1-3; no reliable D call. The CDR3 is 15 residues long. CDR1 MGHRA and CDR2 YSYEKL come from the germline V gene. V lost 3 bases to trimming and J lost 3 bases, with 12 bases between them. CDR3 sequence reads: CASSQTSERGNTIYF. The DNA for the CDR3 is TGCGCCAGCAGCCAGACTTCAGAACGTGGAAACACCATATATTTT.

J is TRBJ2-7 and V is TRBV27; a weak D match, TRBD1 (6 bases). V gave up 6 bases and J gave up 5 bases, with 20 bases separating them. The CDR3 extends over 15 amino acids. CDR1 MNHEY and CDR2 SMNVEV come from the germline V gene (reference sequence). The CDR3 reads CASSSQGRPIDEQYF. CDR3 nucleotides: TGTGCCAGCAGCTCACAGGGTAGGCCGATCGACGAGCAGTACTTC.

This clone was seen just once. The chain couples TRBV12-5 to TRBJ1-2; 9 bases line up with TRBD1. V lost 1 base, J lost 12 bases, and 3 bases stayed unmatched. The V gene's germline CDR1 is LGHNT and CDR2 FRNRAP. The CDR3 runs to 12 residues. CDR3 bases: TGTGCTAGTGGTTTGGACGGGACAGGGAACACCTTC. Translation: CASGLDGTGNTF.

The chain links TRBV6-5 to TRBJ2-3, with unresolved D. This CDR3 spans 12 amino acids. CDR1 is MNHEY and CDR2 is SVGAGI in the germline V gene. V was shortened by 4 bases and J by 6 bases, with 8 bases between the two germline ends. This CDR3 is CASSFSRDTQYF. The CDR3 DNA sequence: TGTGCCAGCAGTTTCTCGCGGGATACGCAGTATTTT.

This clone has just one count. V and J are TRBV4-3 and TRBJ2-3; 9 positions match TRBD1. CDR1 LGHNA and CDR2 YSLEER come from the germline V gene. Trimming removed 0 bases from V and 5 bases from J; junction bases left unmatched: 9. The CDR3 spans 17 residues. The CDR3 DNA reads TGCGCCAGCAGCCAAGAACGAGGACAGGGGATTGTAGATACGCAGTATTTT. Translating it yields CASSQERGQGIVDTQYF.

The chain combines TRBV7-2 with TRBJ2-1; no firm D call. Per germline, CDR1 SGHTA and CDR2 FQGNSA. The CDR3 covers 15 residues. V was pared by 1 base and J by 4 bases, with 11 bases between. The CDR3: CASSLGGVRYNEQFF. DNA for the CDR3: TGTGCCAGCAGCTTAGGTGGAGTTCGGTACAATGAGCAGTTCTTC.

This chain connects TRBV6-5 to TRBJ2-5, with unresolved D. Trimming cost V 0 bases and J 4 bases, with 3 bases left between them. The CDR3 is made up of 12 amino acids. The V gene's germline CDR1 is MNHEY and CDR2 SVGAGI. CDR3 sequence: CASSYSRETQYF. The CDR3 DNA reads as TGTGCCAGCAGTTACTCGAGAGAGACCCAGTACTTC.

Written as DNA, the CDR3 is TGTGCCAGCAGCTTAGCGATGGCAGGGCGTAGCAATCAGCCCCAGCATTTT. Protein product: CASSLAMAGRSNQPQHF. The rearrangement uses TRBV7-2 and TRBJ1-5; weak D call: TRBD1 (5 bases). The germline V gene has CDR1 SGHTA and CDR2 FQGNSA. This CDR3 spans 17 amino acids. V gave up 0 bases and J gave up 0 bases, with 12 bases separating them.

CDR3 sequence (DNA): TGCGCCAGCAGCCACGAAGACAGGGATGGCTATGGCTACACCTTC. Translated, it gives CASSHEDRDGYGYTF. The chain combines TRBV4-3 with TRBJ1-2; the match to TRBD1 covers 7 bases. This CDR3 has 15 residues. V was pared by 3 bases and J by 4 bases, with 8 bases of the junction left unmatched. CDR1 and CDR2 (germline): LGHNA, YSLEER.

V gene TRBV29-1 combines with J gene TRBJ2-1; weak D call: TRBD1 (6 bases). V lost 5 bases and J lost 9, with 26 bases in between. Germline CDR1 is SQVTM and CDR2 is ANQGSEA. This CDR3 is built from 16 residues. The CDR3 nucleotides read TGCAGCGTTCGCCACCCCCAGGGGATTATGGAGGCTGAGCAGTTCTTC. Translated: CSVRHPQGIMEAEQFF.

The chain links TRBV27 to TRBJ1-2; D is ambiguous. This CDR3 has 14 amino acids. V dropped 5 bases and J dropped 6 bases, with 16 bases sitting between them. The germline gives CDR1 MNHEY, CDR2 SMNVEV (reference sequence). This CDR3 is CASSPRGGIDGYTF. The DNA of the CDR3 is TGTGCCAGCAGTCCCCGTGGAGGGATTGATGGCTACACCTTC.

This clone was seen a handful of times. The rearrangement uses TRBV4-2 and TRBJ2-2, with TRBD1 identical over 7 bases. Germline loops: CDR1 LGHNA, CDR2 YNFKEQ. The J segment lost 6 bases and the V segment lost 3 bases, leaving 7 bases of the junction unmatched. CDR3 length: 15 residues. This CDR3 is CASSQATGEAGELFF. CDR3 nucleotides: TGTGCCAGCAGCCAGGCTACAGGGGAAGCCGGGGAGCTGTTTTTT.

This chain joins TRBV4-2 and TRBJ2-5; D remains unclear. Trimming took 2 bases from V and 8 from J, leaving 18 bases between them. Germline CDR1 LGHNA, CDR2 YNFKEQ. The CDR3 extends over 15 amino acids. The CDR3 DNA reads TGTGCCAGCAGCCAATTTCCGACAAGGAAGGAAACCCAGTACTTC. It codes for CASSQFPTRKETQYF.

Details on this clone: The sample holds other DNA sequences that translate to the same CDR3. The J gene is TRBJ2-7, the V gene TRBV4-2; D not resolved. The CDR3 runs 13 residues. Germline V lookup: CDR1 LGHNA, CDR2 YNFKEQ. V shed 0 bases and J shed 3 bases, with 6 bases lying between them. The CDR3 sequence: CASSQEVSYEQYF. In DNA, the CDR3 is TGTGCCAGCAGCCAAGAGGTCAGCTACGAGCAGTACTTC.

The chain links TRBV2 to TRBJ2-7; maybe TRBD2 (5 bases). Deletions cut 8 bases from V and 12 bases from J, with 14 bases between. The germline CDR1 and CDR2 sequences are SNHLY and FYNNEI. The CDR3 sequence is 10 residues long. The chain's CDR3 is CASGGPRGYF. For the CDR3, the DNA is TGTGCCAGCGGCGGGCCCCGCGGGTACTTC.

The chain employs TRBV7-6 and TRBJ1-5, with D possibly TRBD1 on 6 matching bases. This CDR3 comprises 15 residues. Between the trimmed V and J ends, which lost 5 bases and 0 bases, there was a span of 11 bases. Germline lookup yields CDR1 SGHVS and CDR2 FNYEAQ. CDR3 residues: CASSEDSNSNQPQHF. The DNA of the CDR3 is TGTGCCAGCAGCGAGGACAGTAATAGCAATCAGCCCCAGCATTTT.